This T cell receptor beta chain derives from a study of T-cell memory formation after mild COVID-19. A single record per CDR3 protein comes from TCRdb applying MiXCR to the 5' RACE reads. The top ten clones hold roughly a fifth of a sample with 300,000 to 400,000 distinct CDR3 sequences, under 15% of them seen once. Trimming took off 2 bases at V and 7 bases at J, with 8 bases between the two ends. The CDR3 sequence is 13 residues long. Comment on this clonotype: The antigen is not known.

Study findings and constraints: Contracting clones localized mainly to CM and EM when CD4+ and mainly to EMRA when CD8+. Certain responding clones were present in pre-infection memory, suggesting participation of cross-reactive memory.

V is TRBV12-3 or TRBV12-4 and J is TRBJ1-4; D uncertain. The sample was PBMCs or a T cell subset sorted from them (not recorded which). This sequence originates from a man between 18 and 29 years old who had mild COVID-19 (a few samples of this study predate the infection). Cell type and time point are not known. CDR3 residues: CASSLQAVEKLFF. The CDR3 nucleotides read TGTGCCAGCAGTTTACAGGCCGTTGAAAAACTGTTTTTT.